This T cell receptor (beta chain) was sequenced for a study of T cells expressing NK-cell markers. One entry per CDR3 protein, without DNA, is what TCRdb gives after re-calling the 5' RACE reads. The data include 350,000 to 500,000 distinct CDR3 sequences; the top ten clones carry roughly 8%. This CDR3 comprises 18 residues. Looked up from germline, CDR1 is SGHAT and CDR2 is FQDESV (reference sequence). The V and J genes are TRBV11-1 and TRBJ2-1; the D call from TCRdb, TRBD2, cannot be confirmed without DNA. The sample taken for sequencing was blood T cells: a sorted CD56 or NKG2C T cell subset, CD4+ or CD8+ T cells, or bulk PBMC T cells (not recorded which). This TCR came from a woman aged 18 to 75 in good health. The CDR3 loop reads CASSPDHGSGSWLNEQFF.